A single sample is the source of the 18 T cell receptor beta chains below, sequenced in a study of early T cells in non-severe SARS-CoV-2 infection. TCRdb used MiXCR to reprocess the 5' RACE reads, holding one entry per CDR3 protein. This table holds around 61,000 distinct CDR3 sequences, around 15% found once. The sample was whole blood, taken at baseline. These receptors came from an adult who was a healthcare worker with PCR-confirmed SARS-CoV-2 infection or an uninfected control (not recorded which).

This clonotype was counted ten times or more. This sequence joins TRBV24-1 and TRBJ2-6, with D maybe TRBD1 (6 bases). Trimming took 7 bases from V and 2 from J, leaving 17 bases between them. Germline V gene lookup returns CDR1 KGHDR and CDR2 SFDVKD. The CDR3 loop spans 17 amino acids. The CDR3 nucleotides read TGTGCCACCAGACTACAGGGCCTCAAGGCTGGGGCCAACGTCCTGACTTTC. This codes for CATRLQGLKAGANVLTF.

This clonotype came up a few times. The V and J genes are TRBV14 and TRBJ2-7; 13 bases map to TRBD2. V gave up 3 bases and J gave up 2 bases; unmatched junction bases: 4. Per the germline V gene, CDR1 is SGHDN and CDR2 is FVKESK. This CDR3 is built from 16 residues. The CDR3 region is CASSQGLAGLAYEQYF. DNA of the CDR3: TGTGCCAGCAGCCAGGGACTAGCGGGGTTGGCCTACGAGCAGTACTTC.

V gene TRBV18 combines with J gene TRBJ1-1; D is ambiguous. The CDR3 spans 13 residues. V shed 11 bases and J shed 0 bases, with 13 bases lying between them. The V gene's germline CDR1 is KGHSH and CDR2 LQKENI. The DNA of the CDR3 is TGTGCCGCCGCCCTGGATTTGAACACTGAAGCTTTCTTT. As protein: CAAALDLNTEAFF.

This clonotype was observed a few times. The rearrangement links TRBV18 to TRBJ1-1, with D perhaps matching TRBD1 (5 bases). The V gene lost 6 bases and the J gene lost 3 bases, with 17 bases spanning the gap. The CDR3 is made up of 15 amino acids. The germline V gene encodes CDR1 KGHSH and CDR2 LQKENI. CDR3 DNA sequence: TGTGCCAGCTCTCGCCCAGGGCTCCGGGACACTGAAGCTTTCTTT. Translation gives CASSRPGLRDTEAFF.

This clonotype was seen repeatedly, ten times or more. The V call is TRBV7-2, the J call TRBJ1-1; no definite D call. The CDR3 contains 13 residues. Germline CDR1 SGHTA, CDR2 FQGNSA. V lost 5 bases and J lost 2, with 9 bases in between. The CDR3 loop is CASSPRRNTEAFF. DNA of the CDR3: TGTGCCAGCAGCCCCAGGAGAAACACTGAAGCTTTCTTT.

J is TRBJ2-3 and V is TRBV20-1, with a weak D call TRBD2 (5 bases). There are 15 residues in the CDR3. Trimming left V 0 bases short and J 3 bases short, with 13 bases between. Germline V gives CDR1 DFQATT, CDR2 SNEGSKA (reference sequence). The CDR3 here is CSARDAGGGTDTQYF. In nucleotides, the CDR3 is TGCAGTGCTAGAGATGCGGGTGGCGGAACAGATACGCAGTATTTT.

The chain has TRBV4-2 and TRBJ1-4; 8 positions agree with TRBD1. The germline V gene encodes CDR1 LGHNA and CDR2 YNFKEQ. V lost 0 bases, J lost 5 bases, and 11 bases stayed unmatched. The CDR3 contains 18 residues. The CDR3 region is CASSQEPPHRGGNEKLFF. The CDR3 nucleotides are TGTGCCAGCAGCCAAGAACCCCCCCACAGGGGGGGGAATGAAAAACTGTTTTTT.

This clonotype has only a few counts. This chain connects TRBV11-2 to TRBJ1-2; D is perhaps TRBD1 (6 bases). In germline, CDR1 is SGHAT, CDR2 FQNNGV. Trimming pared 1 base from V and 4 bases from J, leaving 19 bases between. The CDR3 has 17 residues. CDR3: CASSLGGAGNFFYGYTF. CDR3 bases: TGTGCCAGCAGCTTAGGGGGGGCAGGGAATTTTTTCTATGGCTACACCTTC.

Ten or more counts support this clonotype. This rearrangement joins TRBV11-2 to TRBJ2-7, with 12 positions matching TRBD1. V lost 6 bases to trimming and J lost 5 bases; unmatched junction nucleotides: 2. The CDR3 runs 13 residues. CDR1 is SGHAT and CDR2 is FQNNGV in the germline V gene. In DNA form, the CDR3 reads TGTGCCAGCAGGGGACAGGGGGCCAACGAGCAGTACTTC. As protein: CASRGQGANEQYF. The variable domain in full, completed from reference TRBV11-2 and TRBJ2-7, reads EAGVAQSPRYKIIEKRQSVAFWCNPISGHATLYWYQQILGQGPKLLIQFQNNGVVDDSQLPKDRFSAERLKGVDSTLKIQPAKLEDSAVYLCASRGQGANEQYFGPGTRLTVT.

This clonotype has a count of ten or more. The genes are TRBV18 and TRBJ2-3; 8 bases are shared with TRBD2. CDR1 and CDR2 (germline): KGHSH, LQKENI. CDR3 length equals 17 residues. The ends lost 2 bases at V and 0 bases at J; junction bases unmatched: 7. The CDR3 is CASSPDIAGISTDTQYF. DNA for the CDR3: TGTGCCAGCTCACCAGATATAGCGGGGATAAGCACAGATACGCAGTATTTT. The full variable domain, in which reference TRBV18 and TRBJ2-3 provide the parts outside the CDR3, is NAGVMQNPRHLVRRRGQEARLRCSPMKGHSHVYWYRQLPEEGLKFMVYLQKENIIDESGMPKERFSAEFPKEGPSILRIQQVVRGDSAAYFCASSPDIAGISTDTQYFGPGTRLTVL.

The genes are TRBV7-8 and TRBJ1-4; D is possibly TRBD1 (6 bases). V was pared by 6 bases and J by 3 bases, with 14 bases between. From germline, CDR1 is SGHVS and CDR2 FQNEAQ. The CDR3 loop spans 15 amino acids. CDR3 amino acids: CASRANRAPNEKLFF. The DNA for the CDR3 is TGTGCCAGCAGAGCAAACAGGGCCCCTAATGAAAAACTGTTTTTT.

Worth noting for this clonotype: A clone one base away is much larger, so this may be a read error. This chain joins TRBV5-5 and TRBJ1-4; TRBD1 might be the D (5 bases). Trimming took off 3 bases at V and 5 bases at J, with 20 bases between the two ends. The germline V gene has CDR1 SGHKS and CDR2 YYEKEE (reference sequence). This CDR3 has 17 amino acids. This CDR3 reads CASSSRPPGPLNEKLFF. The CDR3 coding sequence is TGTGCCAGCAGCTCTCGCCCCCCGGGACCACTAAATGAAAAACTGTTTTTT.

This clonotype was counted between two and nine times. The gene calls are TRBV6-2 or TRBV6-3 and TRBJ2-7; D is uncertain. Per germline, CDR1 MNHEY and CDR2 SVGEGT. The CDR3 is 14 amino acids. V lost 0 bases and J 3 bases, leaving 9 bases between the germline ends. The CDR3 sequence: CASSYSGLLYEQYF. DNA for the CDR3: TGTGCCAGCAGTTACTCAGGGCTGCTCTACGAGCAGTACTTC.

This clonotype has just a few counts. This chain links TRBV7-8 with TRBJ2-5; 7 bases agree with TRBD2. Germline-derived CDR1 and CDR2 are SGHVS and FQNEAQ. The length of the CDR3 is 15 residues. V lost 0 bases to trimming and J lost 0 bases; unmatched junction nucleotides: 1. The CDR3: CASSLARGYQETQYF. CDR3 nucleotide sequence: TGTGCCAGCAGCTTAGCGCGGGGGTACCAAGAGACCCAGTACTTC.

This clonotype turned up a few times. The chain couples TRBV5-1 to TRBJ2-1, with TRBD1 matching 9 bases. J lost 3 bases, V lost 3 bases, and 13 bases had no gene match. The germline CDR1 and CDR2 sequences are SGHRS and YFSETQ. The CDR3 length is 18 residues. The CDR3 is CASSSRSTGGYDYNEQFF. Here the CDR3 DNA reads TGCGCCAGCAGCTCCCGAAGTACAGGGGGCTATGACTACAATGAGCAGTTCTTC.

This clonotype was found a few times. This chain links TRBV7-9 with TRBJ1-1, with no clear D. V shed 5 bases and J shed 1 base, with 5 bases lying between them. The CDR3 covers 12 residues. Germline CDR1 reads SEHNR; CDR2 reads FQNEAQ (reference sequence). The CDR3 loop is CASSSRNTEAFF. CDR3 in DNA: TGTGCCAGCAGCAGCCGGAACACTGAAGCTTTCTTT.

CDR3 sequence (DNA): TGCGCCAGCAGCGCCACGACCGGGACAGAAGCCACCTACGAGCAGTACTTC. Translating gives CASSATTGTEATYEQYF. V gene TRBV5-1 combines with J gene TRBJ2-7, with 7 bases identical to TRBD1. Germline CDR1 is SGHRS and CDR2 is YFSETQ. The ends lost 4 bases at V and 2 bases at J; junction bases unmatched: 15. The CDR3 is 17 residues long.

This clonotype has at least ten counts. The chain links TRBV4-1 to TRBJ2-1; perhaps D is TRBD1 or TRBD2 (5 bases each). The germline gives CDR1 MGHRA, CDR2 YSYEKL. V was shortened by 1 base and J by 7 bases, with 17 bases between the two germline ends. The CDR3 extends over 16 amino acids. CDR3 sequence: CASSQAGREFGNEQFF. CDR3 bases: TGCGCCAGCAGCCAAGCGGGACGGGAATTTGGAAATGAGCAGTTCTTC.